The next 21 T cell receptor beta chains were all read from a single sample in a study of cytomegalovirus exposure and HLA in healthy donors. Primers for the PCR totalled 60 Vbeta and 13 Jbeta. The assay was immunoSEQ multiplex PCR, and TCRdb's table has in-frame clones only and misses some. The repertoire includes tens of thousands of clones, roughly three quarters of them detected once, and roughly 14% sits in the top ten. The sequencing input was PBMCs. The origin of the receptors is a middle-aged woman in good health and CMV-seropositive.

The rearrangement links TRBV7-2 to TRBJ1-1, with no clear D. With 5 bases removed from V and 6 bases from J, the gap between germline ends came to 13 bases. Germline V lookup: CDR1 SGHTA, CDR2 FQGNSA. This CDR3 has 13 residues. The CDR3 protein is CASSPSPGSEAFF. CDR3 nucleotides: TGTGCCAGCAGCCCCTCCCCCGGTTCTGAAGCTTTCTTT.

The V and J genes are TRBV11-2 and TRBJ2-3; TRBD2 might be the D (5 bases). The CDR3 is made up of 17 amino acids. The germline V gene encodes CDR1 SGHAT and CDR2 FQNNGV. V was clipped by 1 base and J by 4 bases, with 18 bases between them. DNA of the CDR3: TGTGCCAGCAGCTTAGGCGGACCACGGGGTGCGTCAGATACGCAGTATTTT. Translation: CASSLGGPRGASDTQYF.

This clone showed up just a few times. This chain uses TRBV6-5 with TRBJ1-1; 10 bases align to TRBD1. The trim removed 0 bases at V and 4 bases at J, leaving 5 bases unmatched. The length of the CDR3 is 16 residues. Germline V CDR1 and CDR2: MNHEY, SVGAGI. The CDR3 loop is CASSYSAGQGSTEAFF. The CDR3 region has the DNA TGTGCCAGCAGTTACTCAGCGGGACAGGGGAGCACTGAAGCTTTCTTT.

The table lists this clone with a few counts. The chain carries TRBV5-6 and TRBJ2-2; TRBD2 agrees at 13 bases. This CDR3 comprises 19 residues. V lost 4 bases and J lost 0; bases outside the gene matches: 9. Per germline, CDR1 SGHDT and CDR2 YYEEEE. CDR3 nucleotides: TGTGCCAGCAGCATGTGGACTAGCGGGAGATTGCCGAACACCGGGGAGCTGTTTTTT. Protein sequence: CASSMWTSGRLPNTGELFF.

The J gene is TRBJ2-5, the V gene TRBV7-2; 7 bases are shared with TRBD1. Germline lookup yields CDR1 SGHTA and CDR2 FQGNSA. After removal of 1 base from V and 5 bases from J, the junction contained 4 bases not matched to a gene. CDR3 length: 14 residues. The CDR3 sequence is CASSLDRGWETQYF. The CDR3 DNA is TGTGCCAGCAGCTTAGACAGGGGCTGGGAGACCCAGTACTTC. Complete variable domain (other parts from reference TRBV7-2 and TRBJ2-5): GAGVSQSPSNKVTEKGKDVELRCDPISGHTALYWYRQSLGQGLEFLIYFQGNSAPDKSGLPSDRFSAERTGGSVSTLTIQRTQQEDSAVYLCASSLDRGWETQYFGPGTRLLVL.

The genes are TRBV30 and TRBJ2-7, with TRBD2 identical over 11 bases. The CDR3 length is 15 residues. V lost 1 base and J lost 13; bases outside the gene matches: 15. Germline V gene data show CDR1 as GTSNPN and CDR2 as SVGIG (reference sequence). For the CDR3, the DNA is TGTGCCTGGAGTGCCGGACTAGCGGGCCCGAGTAAGGAATACTTC. This sequence encodes CAWSAGLAGPSKEYF.

V gene TRBV6-1 combines with J gene TRBJ2-5; 7 nucleotides line up with TRBD1. The trim removed 6 bases at V and 4 bases at J, leaving 8 bases unmatched. The V gene's germline CDR1 is MNHNS and CDR2 SASEGT. The CDR3 runs to 14 residues. CDR3 amino acids: CASSLQGSRETQYF. The DNA of the CDR3 is TGTGCCAGCAGCCTACAGGGGTCGAGAGAGACCCAGTACTTC.

This clone has a single count. The J gene is TRBJ2-1, the V gene TRBV6-5; 8 positions agree with TRBD1. This CDR3 spans 13 amino acids. With V trimmed by 3 bases and J by 9 bases, 4 bases remained unmatched. CDR1 MNHEY and CDR2 SVGAGI come from the germline V gene. The CDR3 nucleotides are TGTGCCAGCAGTTATGGACAGGGCTTTGAGCAGTTCTTC. The encoded protein is CASSYGQGFEQFF.

Only a few counts were recorded for this clone. The chain couples TRBV6-5 to TRBJ2-7; D not resolved. Germline V gives CDR1 MNHEY, CDR2 SVGAGI. V lost 8 bases to trimming and J lost 3 bases, with 17 bases between them. This CDR3 has 14 residues. As DNA, the CDR3 is TGTGCCAGCCAAGCCCCAGGTTTCAACTACGAGCAGTACTTC. It codes for CASQAPGFNYEQYF.

The rearrangement joins TRBV10-2 to TRBJ2-1, with 8 nucleotides matching TRBD1. J lost 4 bases, V lost 0 bases, and 5 bases had no gene match. The CDR3 is made up of 16 amino acids. CDR1 is WSHSY, CDR2 SAAADI, per germline. In nucleotides, the CDR3 is TGCGCCAGCAGTGAGTCCTCGGACAGGGCTTACAATGAGCAGTTCTTC. This gives the protein CASSESSDRAYNEQFF.

The V call is TRBV7-9, the J call TRBJ1-1, with a weak D call TRBD1 (6 bases). CDR3 length equals 13 residues. Trimming stripped 3 bases from V and 3 bases from J, with 8 bases between. From germline, CDR1 is SEHNR and CDR2 FQNEAQ (reference sequence). CDR3 coding DNA: TGTGCCAGCAGCTTTTCAGGGGACACTGAAGCTTTCTTT. This sequence encodes CASSFSGDTEAFF.

The chain is built from TRBV12-5 and TRBJ1-6, with 7 bases that match TRBD1. Unmatched junction bases numbered 11, after V lost 0 bases and J lost 9 bases. The germline gives CDR1 LGHNT, CDR2 FRNRAP. The CDR3 has 17 residues. CDR3 nucleotide sequence: TGTGCTAGTGGTTTGGTACTTGCGGGACAGAACCTTTCACCCCTCCACTTT. Protein: CASGLVLAGQNLSPLHF.

This clone was counted once. The chain has TRBV27 and TRBJ1-5; 7 bases align to TRBD1. CDR1 and CDR2 from the germline V gene are MNHEY and SMNVEV (reference sequence). Trimming took 3 bases from V and 4 from J; bases not matched to a gene: 9. The CDR3 totals 16 residues. CDR3 sequence reads: CASSFRPGQPNQPQHF. For the CDR3, the DNA is TGTGCCAGCAGTTTCAGGCCGGGACAGCCAAATCAGCCCCAGCATTTT.

The chain recombines TRBV29-1 with TRBJ1-4; TRBD1 matches at 7 bases. CDR1 is SQVTM and CDR2 is ANQGSEA in the germline V gene. The CDR3 contains 13 residues. With 7 bases clipped from V and 6 bases from J, the junction kept 8 bases outside the gene matches. CDR3 residues: CSAETGWDEKLFF. CDR3 nucleotides: TGCAGCGCTGAGACAGGGTGGGATGAAAAACTGTTTTTT.

The CDR3 loop reads CASSYDGDGMNTEAFF. The CDR3 DNA reads as TGCGCCAGCAGCTACGACGGGGATGGGATGAACACTGAAGCTTTCTTT. The V call is TRBV5-1, the J call TRBJ1-1; D is uncertain. V dropped 3 bases and J dropped 0 bases, with 15 bases sitting between them. This CDR3 is 16 amino acids long. Per the germline V gene, CDR1 is SGHRS and CDR2 is YFSETQ. Full variable domain (missing parts from reference TRBV5-1 and TRBJ1-1): KAGVTQTPRYLIKTRGQQVTLSCSPISGHRSVSWYQQTPGQGLQFLFEYFSETQRNKGNFPGRFSGRQFSNSRSEMNVSTLELGDSALYLCASSYDGDGMNTEAFFGQGTRLTVV.

This clone was detected a few times. The chain is built from TRBV19 and TRBJ2-2; 9 nucleotides agree with TRBD1. V shed 4 bases, J shed 0 bases, and the junction held 12 bases outside the gene matches. The germline gives CDR1 LNHDA, CDR2 SQIVND (reference sequence). The CDR3 totals 19 residues. The chain's CDR3 is CASSRQGVLSLANTGELFF. The CDR3 DNA follows: TGTGCCAGTAGTAGACAGGGGGTCCTATCCCTCGCGAACACCGGGGAGCTGTTTTTT.

The rearrangement uses TRBV5-1 and TRBJ2-5; 10 bases are a match to TRBD2. The V segment lost 4 bases and the J segment 4 bases; nucleotides outside the gene matches: 4. Germline values: CDR1 SGHRS, CDR2 YFSETQ. The length of the CDR3 is 14 residues. CDR3 sequence: CASSTSSGGETQYF. The CDR3 coding sequence is TGCGCCAGCAGCACCTCTAGCGGGGGAGAGACCCAGTACTTC.

V and J are TRBV5-4 and TRBJ1-1, with D unresolved. Trimming left V 0 bases short and J 0 bases short, with 9 bases between. Germline assignment: CDR1 SGHNT and CDR2 YYREEE (reference sequence). The CDR3 runs to 15 residues. CDR3 sequence (DNA): TGTGCCAGCAGCTTGGATGGCAGAATGAACACTGAAGCTTTCTTT. Amino acid sequence: CASSLDGRMNTEAFF.

This chain uses TRBV15 with TRBJ1-6; no reliable D call. Germline V CDR1 and CDR2: LNHNV, YYDKDF (reference sequence). CDR3 length: 14 amino acids. Deletions cut 0 bases from V and 8 bases from J, with 8 bases between. The CDR3 reads CATSRDRVDSPLHF. The DNA of the CDR3 is TGTGCCACCAGCAGAGATCGAGTCGATTCACCCCTCCACTTT.

The chain carries TRBV2 and TRBJ2-1; the D gene is possibly TRBD1 (6 bases). Trimming removed 9 bases at V and 4 bases at J, with 22 bases between. The CDR3 length is 16 residues. Germline CDR1 reads SNHLY; CDR2 reads FYNNEI. The CDR3 region is CASREVGAGPYNEQFF. CDR3 coding DNA: TGTGCCAGTAGAGAGGTGGGGGCAGGCCCTTACAATGAGCAGTTCTTC.

V is TRBV29-1 and J is TRBJ1-1; 8 positions agree with TRBD1. Per the germline V gene, CDR1 is SQVTM and CDR2 is ANQGSEA. CDR3 length: 13 residues. Trimming at V came to 6 bases and at J to 0 bases, leaving 3 bases not matched to a gene. CDR3 nucleotide sequence: TGCAGCGTCCTGACAGGGGTGAACACTGAAGCTTTCTTT. Encoded protein: CSVLTGVNTEAFF.